This T cell receptor beta chain emerged from a study of cytomegalovirus exposure and HLA in healthy donors. Notes on the study in general: Most TCRs appeared rarely, but some public TCRs recurred in many donors. It was taken for granted in presence/absence analyses that sequencing depth across donors was roughly uniform. Common viral pathogens seemed, in a later analysis, to connect with several of the most significant clusters.

Use of 60 Vbeta and 13 Jbeta primers characterized the PCR. Sequenced by immunoSEQ multiplex PCR; TCRdb stores in-frame clones only, minus some. The sample features roughly 190,000 clones, with 0.75% to 0.85% in its top ten. About this clone: Its target is not known.

The CDR3 loop spans 11 amino acids. The germline V gene has CDR1 DFQATT and CDR2 SNEGSKA (reference sequence). The V end lost 7 bases, the J end lost 3 bases, and 9 bases lay between the germline ends. V is TRBV20-1 and J is TRBJ1-2; maybe TRBD1 (5 bases). Sequencing was done on a sample of PBMCs. This receptor was identified in a young woman in good health and CMV-seropositive. Written as DNA, the CDR3 is TGCAGTGTGGGAGGGGACTATGGCTACACCTTC. Encoded protein: CSVGGDYGYTF.